The 10 T cell receptor beta chains reported below all come from one sample, sequenced in a study of radiation and T cells in renal cell carcinoma. Only in-frame clones appear in the TCRdb table, and some are missing; sequencing was by immunoSEQ multiplex PCR. The table records some 95,000 clones, approximately 86% of them present only once. Time point defined: baseline pretreatment blood. The sample's treatment: 15 Gy SBRT to primary tumor, nephrectomy 4 weeks later. The source material was blood, sampled from a patient whose treatment included radiotherapy and nephrectomy. All receptors come from a man aged 45-65 years with renal cell carcinoma.

This rearrangement joins TRBV7-2 to TRBJ1-2; TRBD1 matches at 9 bases. The germline CDR1 and CDR2 sequences are SGHTA and FQGNSA. The CDR3 has 15 residues. V was pared by 4 bases and J by 5 bases, with 8 bases of the junction left unmatched. The CDR3: CASSSAGTGRYGYTF. Here the CDR3 DNA reads TGTGCCAGCAGCTCGGCCGGGACAGGGAGGTATGGCTACACCTTC.

The chain couples TRBV30 to TRBJ2-6; maybe TRBD1 (6 bases). In germline, CDR1 is GTSNPN, CDR2 SVGIG (reference sequence). The CDR3 spans 14 residues. The ends were cut back, 2 bases at V and 3 bases at J, with 8 bases in the middle. This CDR3 reads CAWSSQGGANVLTF. For the CDR3, the DNA is TGTGCCTGGAGTTCACAGGGTGGGGCCAACGTCCTGACTTTC.

This chain links TRBV7-8 with TRBJ1-1; 7 bases fit TRBD1. CDR1 and CDR2 from the germline V gene are SGHVS and FQNEAQ. The CDR3 consists of 16 residues. V lost 1 base to trimming and J lost 3 bases; unmatched junction nucleotides: 8. Here the CDR3 DNA reads TGTGCCAGCAGCTTAGTGGTAGGGGGCTTTTACACTGAAGCTTTCTTT. As protein: CASSLVVGGFYTEAFF. The variable domain in full, completed from reference TRBV7-8 and TRBJ1-1, reads GAGVSQSPRYKVAKRGQDVALRCDPISGHVSLFWYQQALGQGPEFLTYFQNEAQLDKSGLPSDRFFAERPEGSVSTLKIQRTQQEDSAVYLCASSLVVGGFYTEAFFGQGTRLTVV.

V and J are TRBV27 and TRBJ2-6; perhaps D is TRBD1 or TRBD2 (5 bases each). Trimming shortened V by 7 bases and J by 3 bases, and 13 bases separated the two germline ends. CDR1 is MNHEY and CDR2 is SMNVEV in the germline V gene (reference sequence). The CDR3 has 15 residues. CDR3 residues: CASTLGGHGANVLTF. CDR3 nucleotide sequence: TGTGCCAGCACCCTTGGGGGTCATGGGGCCAACGTCCTGACTTTC. Combining the CDR3 with reference TRBV27 and TRBJ2-6 gives the whole variable domain EAQVTQNPRYLITVTGKKLTVTCSQNMNHEYMSWYRQDPGLGLRQIYYSMNVEVTDKGDVPEGYKVSRKEKRNFPLILESPSPNQTSLYFCASTLGGHGANVLTFGAGSRLTVL.

V and J are TRBV7-6 and TRBJ1-1; D not certain. Germline V gene sequence: CDR1 SGHVS, CDR2 FNYEAQ. The CDR3 sequence is 14 residues long. Trimming pared 6 bases from V and 6 bases from J, leaving 17 bases between. This CDR3 is CASSQIGRGAEAFF. DNA of the CDR3: TGTGCCAGCAGTCAAATTGGGCGCGGCGCTGAAGCTTTCTTT. The full variable domain, in which reference TRBV7-6 and TRBJ1-1 provide the parts outside the CDR3, is GAGVSQSPRYKVTKRGQDVALRCDPISGHVSLYWYRQALGQGPEFLTYFNYEAQQDKSGLPNDRFSAERPEGSISTLTIQRTEQRDSAMYRCASSQIGRGAEAFFGQGTRLTVV.

This chain uses TRBV5-1 with TRBJ2-3; D possibly corresponds to TRBD2 (6 bases). The CDR3 is 16 amino acids. The V gene's germline CDR1 is SGHRS and CDR2 YFSETQ. V was pared by 5 bases and J by 0 bases, with 16 bases between. CDR3 sequence reads: CASRGGPGVSTDTQYF. CDR3 nucleotides: TGCGCCAGCAGGGGTGGACCGGGGGTGAGCACAGATACGCAGTATTTT.

V usage is TRBV18 and J usage is TRBJ2-7; D perhaps matches TRBD2 (5 bases). This CDR3 contains 14 residues. Trimming left V 5 bases short and J 0 bases short, with 11 bases between. Germline V gene sequence: CDR1 KGHSH, CDR2 LQKENI. The CDR3, as DNA: TGTGCCAGCTCATCTGCGGGTAGCTCCTACGAGCAGTACTTC. This encodes CASSSAGSSYEQYF.

The chain carries TRBV7-2 and TRBJ2-1; 8 nucleotides agree with TRBD2. The length of the CDR3 is 15 residues. Germline CDR1 reads SGHTA; CDR2 reads FQGNSA. V gave up 5 bases and J gave up 4 bases; unmatched junction bases: 7. Written as DNA, the CDR3 is TGTGCCAGCAGCCCGCTCGGCGGGGGGTACAATGAGCAGTTCTTC. Its translation: CASSPLGGGYNEQFF.

The chain carries TRBV6-1 and TRBJ1-1; tentative D call: TRBD1 (6 bases). V was trimmed by 7 bases and J by 6 bases, leaving 15 bases between them. Germline values: CDR1 MNHNS, CDR2 SASEGT. The CDR3 is made up of 13 amino acids. The CDR3 protein is CASMPPSGAEAFF. The CDR3 DNA follows: TGTGCCAGCATGCCACCCTCAGGGGCTGAAGCTTTCTTT.

This sequence joins TRBV5-5 and TRBJ2-7, with D uncertain. Trimming pared 3 bases from V and 1 base from J, leaving 2 bases between. This CDR3 comprises 11 residues. The germline gives CDR1 SGHKS, CDR2 YYEKEE (reference sequence). CDR3 amino acids: CASSSSYEQYF. In DNA, the CDR3 is TGTGCCAGCAGCTCTTCCTACGAGCAGTACTTC.